The 24 T cell receptor beta chains below all came from one sample that was sequenced in a study of CD8+ T cells in alopecia areata (dated 2018 in TCRdb). The time point label, read with the paper, signifies: roughly 26 weeks on oral tofacitinib. The treatment or condition label for this specimen denotes: oral pan-JAK inhibitor, 5-10 mg twice daily. Receptor amplification or capture employed the immunoSEQ multiplex PCR assay. RNA was extracted from all samples and reverse transcribed into cDNA as template for TCR sequencing. TCRdb holds this immuneACCESS table with in-frame rearrangements only. Some clones are missing; in checked studies, unresolved V genes explain under half, and the rest has no known cause. The sample data list 40,000 to 45,000 clones, and more than 90% of these were observed just once. 18% of the sample is in the top ten clones. Source: CD8+ T cells sorted from blood, taken at week 24, from a patient treated with tofacitinib. The origin of the receptors is a human donor with alopecia areata.

The J gene is TRBJ1-2, the V gene TRBV7-9; D uncertain. This CDR3 is built from 16 residues. Germline V lookup: CDR1 SEHNR, CDR2 FQNEAQ (reference sequence). Trimming left V 0 bases short and J 2 bases short, with 13 bases between. CDR3 sequence reads: CASSLAESAVNYGYTF. The CDR3 nucleotides are TGTGCCAGCAGCTTAGCGGAGTCAGCGGTAAACTATGGCTACACCTTC.

The rearrangement links TRBV27 to TRBJ2-7; D is unresolved. Trimming took off 7 bases at V and 3 bases at J, with 22 bases between the two ends. From germline, CDR1 is MNHEY and CDR2 SMNVEV (reference sequence). This CDR3 spans 16 amino acids. Here the CDR3 reads CASTTRWAKHHYEQYF. The CDR3 region has the DNA TGTGCCAGCACCACCCGTTGGGCCAAACACCACTACGAGCAGTACTTC.

This clone was seen only once. The chain uses TRBV29-1 and TRBJ2-5; 7 bases are a match to TRBD2. The DNA end lines up better with TRBJ2-7; the J call may be wrong. This CDR3 comprises 14 residues. Germline lookup yields CDR1 SQVTM and CDR2 ANQGSEA. The DNA for the CDR3 is TGCAGCGTTGATATTGCGGGGAGGGAAGACGAGCAGTACTTC. Translating it yields CSVDIAGREDEQYF.

This chain connects TRBV29-1 to TRBJ2-7; TRBD2 is a possible D gene (6 bases). Germline assignment: CDR1 SQVTM and CDR2 ANQGSEA. The CDR3 length is 16 residues. V shed 1 base and J shed 2 bases, with 18 bases lying between them. The CDR3 bases are TGCAGCGTTGAAGGGGACTTCCTTGAAGGGGCCTACGAGCAGTACTTC. It yields the protein CSVEGDFLEGAYEQYF.

Concerning this clone: The junction does not match germline at one end; this may be a read error. This chain joins TRBV29-1 and TRBJ2-5, with 9 nucleotides matching TRBD1. The length of the CDR3 is 13 residues. Germline V gives CDR1 SQVTM, CDR2 ANQGSEA. The CDR3 coding sequence is TGCAGCGCCGTGACAGGGGGAGGTATCCTCCCCGACTTC. As protein: CSAVTGGGILPDF.

The chain couples TRBV6-6 to TRBJ2-1; D gene ambiguous. V was shortened by 2 bases and J by 9 bases, with 11 bases between the two germline ends. Looked up from germline, CDR1 is MNHNY and CDR2 is SVGAGI (reference sequence). The CDR3 has 13 amino acids. CDR3 region: CASSYVATAEQFF. CDR3 nucleotide sequence: TGTGCCAGCAGTTACGTGGCTACGGCTGAGCAGTTCTTC.

The genes are TRBV30 and TRBJ1-1; D is uncertain. The V and J ends lost 1 base and 7 bases respectively, with 10 bases between them. The CDR3 is 12 amino acids. CDR1 is GTSNPN, CDR2 SVGIG, per germline (reference sequence). The CDR3 bases are TGTGCCTGGAGTGGAGGACCCGATGAAGCTTTCTTT. Translated: CAWSGGPDEAFF.

V is TRBV4-3 and J is TRBJ2-1; the match to TRBD1 covers 8 bases. The V segment lost 5 bases and the J segment 5 bases; nucleotides outside the gene matches: 8. There are 15 residues in the CDR3. Germline V gives CDR1 LGHNA, CDR2 YSLEER. CDR3 nucleotide sequence: TGCGCCAGCAGCGCAGGACAGGGACAGAACAATGAGCAGTTCTTC. It specifies CASSAGQGQNNEQFF.

The chain combines TRBV7-9 with TRBJ2-3, with D unclear. V was cut by 0 bases and J by 2 bases, with 6 bases left in between. The CDR3 sequence is 14 residues long. Looked up from germline, CDR1 is SEHNR and CDR2 is FQNEAQ (reference sequence). CDR3 region: CASSLAPFTDTQYF. The CDR3 bases are TGTGCCAGCAGCTTAGCCCCATTCACAGATACGCAGTATTTT.

This clone was seen only once. CDR3 protein: CASSQETRSSYEQYF. CDR3 in DNA: TGCGCCAGCAGCCAAGAAACACGTAGTTCCTACGAGCAGTACTTC. The chain has TRBV4-1 and TRBJ2-7; D unclear. Per the germline V gene, CDR1 is MGHRA and CDR2 is YSYEKL. The CDR3 runs 15 residues. V was shortened by 0 bases and J by 1 base, with 10 bases between the two germline ends.

V usage is TRBV7-2 and J usage is TRBJ2-3; a weak D match, TRBD1 (8 bases). Trimming stripped 5 bases from V and 2 bases from J, with 17 bases between. The CDR3 is 16 amino acids. CDR1 is SGHTA and CDR2 is FQGNSA in the germline V gene. Written as DNA, the CDR3 is TGTGCCAGCAGCGTTGGACAGGGAGGGCTCACAGATACGCAGTATTTT. This translates into CASSVGQGGLTDTQYF.

The chain links TRBV30 to TRBJ2-2; perhaps TRBD2 as D (5 bases). The CDR3 covers 14 residues. The germline V gene encodes CDR1 GTSNPN and CDR2 SVGIG (reference sequence). V lost 0 bases and J 6 bases, leaving 11 bases between the germline ends. The CDR3 is CAWSVTDYPGELFF. CDR3 nucleotide sequence: TGTGCCTGGAGTGTTACAGACTATCCCGGGGAGCTGTTTTTT. The full variable domain, rest sourced from reference TRBV30 and TRBJ2-2, is SQTIHQWPATLVQPVGSPLSLECTVEGTSNPNLYWYRQAAGRGLQLLFYSVGIGQISSEVPQNLSASRPQDRQFILSSKKLLLSDSGFYLCAWSVTDYPGELFFGEGSRLTVL.

The chain recombines TRBV7-2 with TRBJ2-2; 9 bases match TRBD1. Trimming removed 3 bases from V and 5 bases from J; junction bases left unmatched: 4. Per the germline V gene, CDR1 is SGHTA and CDR2 is FQGNSA. This CDR3 has 15 amino acids. The CDR3 DNA reads TGTGCCAGCAGCTTTACGACAGGGGGGACCGGGGAGCTGTTTTTT. Amino acids: CASSFTTGGTGELFF.

The rearrangement links TRBV29-1 to TRBJ1-5, with a tentative D call TRBD1 (6 bases). V was clipped by 5 bases and J by 0 bases, with 17 bases between them. The CDR3 is 16 residues long. Germline CDR1 reads SQVTM; CDR2 reads ANQGSEA. CDR3 coding DNA: TGCAGCGTTTTGCCGACAGGTTCAAATAGCAATCAGCCCCAGCATTTT. Translated: CSVLPTGSNSNQPQHF.

This clone was seen a few times. The genes are TRBV27 and TRBJ2-7; D remains unclear. The CDR3 is 13 residues long. From germline, CDR1 is MNHEY and CDR2 SMNVEV (reference sequence). Trimming left V 4 bases short and J 4 bases short, with 11 bases between. Written as DNA, the CDR3 is TGTGCCAGCAGTTACGGTCCCCATTACGAGCAGTACTTC. Translation gives CASSYGPHYEQYF.

The chain combines TRBV6-4 with TRBJ2-1; D is perhaps TRBD1 or TRBD2 (5 bases each). The ends were cut back, 7 bases at V and 0 bases at J, with 13 bases in the middle. This CDR3 region has 15 residues. Germline V gene data show CDR1 as MRHNA and CDR2 as SNTAGT. The CDR3 loop is CASKVDGGSYNEQFF. The CDR3 region has the DNA TGTGCCAGCAAAGTGGATGGGGGCTCCTACAATGAGCAGTTCTTC.

The chain combines TRBV7-9 with TRBJ1-4; D unclear. CDR1 and CDR2 from the germline V gene are SEHNR and FQNEAQ (reference sequence). V was shortened by 5 bases and J by 6 bases, with 22 bases between the two germline ends. The CDR3 covers 17 residues. CDR3 nucleotides: TGTGCCAGCAGCCCCCACCTCGTGGACGATTTCCATGAAAAACTGTTTTTT. Its protein product is CASSPHLVDDFHEKLFF.

V is TRBV4-1 and J is TRBJ2-2; D call uncertain. The CDR3 sequence is 13 residues long. V lost 0 bases, J lost 3 bases, and 2 bases lay in between. The germline CDR1 and CDR2 sequences are MGHRA and YSYEKL. CDR3 DNA sequence: TGCGCCAGCAGCCAAGAAGACACCGGGGAGCTGTTTTTT. This gives the protein CASSQEDTGELFF.

This chain joins TRBV6-5 and TRBJ1-1; D gene unclear. There are 11 residues in the CDR3. The V gene's germline CDR1 is MNHEY and CDR2 SVGAGI. Trimming stripped 2 bases from V and 8 bases from J, with 6 bases between. As DNA, the CDR3 is TGTGCCAGCAGTTACAGGGCCGAAGCTTTCTTT. Amino acid sequence: CASSYRAEAFF.

CDR3 loop: CASSRGLATDTQYF. The CDR3 region has the DNA TGTGCCAGCAGCCGCGGACTAGCGACAGATACGCAGTATTTT. This chain joins TRBV7-2 and TRBJ2-3, with 9 bases lining up with TRBD2. This CDR3 has 14 amino acids. Unmatched junction bases numbered 3, after V lost 5 bases and J lost 3 bases. Germline V gene data show CDR1 as SGHTA and CDR2 as FQGNSA.

This rearrangement joins TRBV5-4 to TRBJ2-7; D may be TRBD1 (6 bases). V lost 0 bases and J 0 bases, leaving 7 bases between the germline ends. The germline gives CDR1 SGHNT, CDR2 YYREEE (reference sequence). CDR3 size: 14 residues. The CDR3 bases are TGTGCCAGCAGCTTGGACAGGGTCTCCTACGAGCAGTACTTC. It yields the protein CASSLDRVSYEQYF.

The chain links TRBV19 to TRBJ1-2; 8 bases map to TRBD1. Germline CDR1 reads LNHDA; CDR2 reads SQIVND (reference sequence). The V segment lost 1 base and the J segment 3 bases; nucleotides outside the gene matches: 4. The CDR3 sequence is 15 residues long. The CDR3 reads CASSIADRGYYGYTF. For the CDR3, the DNA is TGTGCCAGTAGTATAGCCGACAGGGGATACTATGGCTACACCTTC.

The V and J genes are TRBV28 and TRBJ1-5; 7 bases are a match to TRBD1. CDR3 length equals 14 residues. V dropped 6 bases and J dropped 1; count of bases not matched to a gene: 3. CDR1 and CDR2 (germline): MDHEN, SYDVKM. The CDR3 nucleotides are TGTGCCAGCAGGCCGGACAGGAGCAATCAGCCCCAGCATTTT. It translates to CASRPDRSNQPQHF.

The J gene is TRBJ2-3, the V gene TRBV27; 14 nucleotides align to TRBD2. Trimming cost V 1 base and J 0 bases; bases outside gene matches: 3. Germline V gives CDR1 MNHEY, CDR2 SMNVEV (reference sequence). This CDR3 has 18 residues. CDR3 residues: CASSLLGLAGDSTDTQYF. CDR3 in DNA: TGTGCCAGCAGTTTATTGGGACTAGCGGGGGACAGCACAGATACGCAGTATTTT.